The 15 T cell receptor beta chains below were found in one sample sequenced in a study of OX40 agonist ivuxolimab in advanced cancers. Libraries were made using the immunoSEQ multiplex PCR assay. Entries here come from immuneACCESS through TCRdb and include only in-frame sequences with V and J called. Some clones fail to appear in such tables; in the studies checked, an unresolved V gene covers under half of the shortfall, and the cause of the remainder is unknown. The sample table contains about 150,000 clones; only one count was recorded for 90% of them. The top ten constitute 0.85% to 1.4% of the sample. The sequencing here drew on CD4+ or CD8+ T cells sorted from blood, taken in a trial of the OX40 agonist ivuxolimab. The receptors stem from an adult with an advanced solid tumor such as melanoma, head and neck, liver or kidney cancer.

The rearrangement joins TRBV15 to TRBJ2-1; possible D gene TRBD1, 5 bases. Trimming cost V 0 bases and J 6 bases, with 9 bases left between them. CDR3 size: 14 residues. CDR1 and CDR2 from the germline V gene are LNHNV and YYDKDF (reference sequence). CDR3 sequence: CATSRDSRANEQFF. In nucleotides, the CDR3 is TGTGCCACCAGCAGAGATTCCAGGGCCAATGAGCAGTTCTTC.

The rearrangement joins TRBV6-5 to TRBJ2-3, with 11 bases identical to TRBD2. This CDR3 spans 16 amino acids. Germline V CDR1 and CDR2: MNHEY, SVGAGI. V shed 4 bases and J 2 bases; nucleotides not matched to a gene: 5. The DNA for the CDR3 is TGTGCCAGCAGTTTAACTAGCGGGGGACTCACAGATACGCAGTATTTT. Amino acids: CASSLTSGGLTDTQYF.

The chain has TRBV5-4 and TRBJ2-1; D gene uncertain. This CDR3 comprises 15 residues. V was pared by 0 bases and J by 1 base, with 8 bases between. Germline-derived CDR1 and CDR2 are SGHNT and YYREEE (reference sequence). The CDR3 loop reads CASSLDGRSYNEQFF. Here the CDR3 DNA reads TGTGCCAGCAGCTTGGACGGAAGATCCTACAATGAGCAGTTCTTC.

In DNA form, the CDR3 reads TGTGCCAGCAGCTTGGGTGTCAGCGAGAACAATCAGCCCCAGCATTTT. It translates to CASSLGVSENNQPQHF. The chain has TRBV5-5 and TRBJ1-5; D unclear. Looked up from germline, CDR1 is SGHKS and CDR2 is YYEKEE (reference sequence). The CDR3 totals 16 residues. Trimming removed 0 bases from V and 3 bases from J, with 13 bases in between.

This clone was found once. The J gene is TRBJ2-1, the V gene TRBV28; 7 nucleotides align to TRBD2. This CDR3 comprises 11 residues. Germline V gene sequence: CDR1 MDHEN, CDR2 SYDVKM. The junction had 2 bases not matched to a gene; V was cut back by 2 bases and J by 13 bases. CDR3: CASSLRDYQFF. The DNA of the CDR3 is TGTGCCAGCAGTTTAAGGGACTATCAGTTCTTC.

The chain combines TRBV2 with TRBJ2-7; 8 nucleotides align to TRBD2. Germline lookup yields CDR1 SNHLY and CDR2 FYNNEI. This CDR3 contains 12 residues. V lost 6 bases to trimming and J lost 3 bases; unmatched junction nucleotides: 1. The DNA of the CDR3 is TGTGCCAGCAGAAGCGGGAGCTACGAGCAGTACTTC. Its translation is CASRSGSYEQYF.

The rearrangement links TRBV7-9 to TRBJ2-3, with a possible D match to TRBD2 (6 bases). Germline V gives CDR1 SEHNR, CDR2 FQNEAQ (reference sequence). This CDR3 comprises 15 residues. V lost 2 bases and J 0 bases, leaving 9 bases between the germline ends. CDR3 sequence: CASSLRGASTDTQYF. The CDR3 DNA is TGTGCCAGCAGCTTACGCGGGGCCAGCACAGATACGCAGTATTTT.

The chain recombines TRBV18 with TRBJ2-5, with a tentative D call TRBD2 (6 bases). Germline CDR1 KGHSH, CDR2 LQKENI. The CDR3 length is 14 residues. The V end lost 0 bases, the J end lost 2 bases, and 7 bases lay between the germline ends. The CDR3 coding sequence is TGTGCCAGCTCACCACCGGAGGGGCAAGAGACCCAGTACTTC. This translates into CASSPPEGQETQYF.

V usage is TRBV7-9 and J usage is TRBJ2-2; 8 bases match TRBD2. The germline CDR1 and CDR2 sequences are SEHNR and FQNEAQ (reference sequence). This CDR3 comprises 15 residues. The trim removed 5 bases at V and 0 bases at J, leaving 2 bases unmatched. The CDR3 is CASSPGGANTGELFF. CDR3 DNA: TGTGCCAGCAGCCCCGGGGGGGCGAACACCGGGGAGCTGTTTTTT.

This sequence joins TRBV6-5 and TRBJ1-5, with 7 nucleotides matching TRBD1. V lost 7 bases, J lost 3 bases, and 3 bases stayed unmatched. The CDR3 covers 13 residues. Germline V CDR1 and CDR2: MNHEY, SVGAGI. CDR3 DNA sequence: TGTGCCAGCAAGCAGGGGGTCAATCAGCCCCAGCATTTT. Protein product: CASKQGVNQPQHF.

This clone was counted between two and nine times. This rearrangement joins TRBV5-6 to TRBJ1-2, with D unresolved. The CDR3 covers 13 residues. Germline V gene data show CDR1 as SGHDT and CDR2 as YYEEEE. Trimming pared 4 bases from V and 2 bases from J, leaving 9 bases between. The CDR3 protein is CASSPGNNYGYTF. The DNA of the CDR3 is TGTGCCAGCAGCCCCGGGAACAACTATGGCTACACCTTC.

This clone has only one observation. The J gene is TRBJ1-3, the V gene TRBV19, with 8 positions matching TRBD1. The CDR3 totals 15 residues. V dropped 5 bases and J dropped 4; count of bases not matched to a gene: 7. Per germline, CDR1 LNHDA and CDR2 SQIVND (reference sequence). CDR3: CASSPWTGTGNTIYF. The CDR3 DNA reads as TGTGCCAGTAGTCCATGGACAGGGACCGGAAACACCATATATTTT. The entire variable domain, with the rest obtained from reference TRBV19 and TRBJ1-3, is as follows: DGGITQSPKYLFRKEGQNVTLSCEQNLNHDAMYWYRQDPGQGLRLIYYSQIVNDFQKGDIAEGYSVSREKKESFPLTVTSAQKNPTAFYLCASSPWTGTGNTIYFGEGSWLTVV.

The chain couples TRBV19 to TRBJ2-7, with 8 bases that match TRBD1. The ends lost 8 bases at V and 2 bases at J; junction bases unmatched: 8. Germline V gives CDR1 LNHDA, CDR2 SQIVND (reference sequence). This CDR3 is 14 amino acids long. The CDR3 sequence: CASSRRDRTYEQYF. The CDR3, as DNA: TGTGCCAGTTCGCGCCGGGACAGGACCTACGAGCAGTACTTC.

V gene TRBV2 combines with J gene TRBJ1-4, with 12 bases aligning to TRBD1. Germline loops: CDR1 SNHLY, CDR2 FYNNEI. Unmatched junction bases numbered 5, after V lost 11 bases and J lost 7 bases. This CDR3 has 13 residues. The CDR3 coding sequence is TGTGCCGGGACAGGGGGCGCGGGTGAAAAACTGTTTTTT. It codes for CAGTGGAGEKLFF.

The rearrangement uses TRBV7-2 and TRBJ1-4; D not resolved. Trimming stripped 6 bases from V and 3 bases from J, with 8 bases between. The CDR3 spans 13 residues. Germline CDR1 and CDR2: SGHTA and FQGNSA. In nucleotides, the CDR3 is TGTGCCAGCAGGACCACAGCTAATGAAAAACTGTTTTTT. This gives the protein CASRTTANEKLFF.